What follows is one T cell receptor (beta chain) and its context. This entry is derived from a study of regulatory T cells in long-lasting Graves disease. Time point: newly diagnosed GD, antithyroid drugs for less than 3 months. Isolated PBMC RNA provided the starting material for the TCR library. Between the trimmed V and J ends, which lost 5 bases and 7 bases, there was a span of 11 bases. The CDR3 length is 12 residues. Looked up from germline, CDR1 is SGHAT and CDR2 is FQNNGV. According to the study, TCR beta libraries were built with iRepertoire HTBI primers and CDR3-region Arm-PCR. TCRdb independently ran MiXCR on the multiplex PCR reads; one entry per CDR3 protein. This sample yields hundreds of thousands of distinct CDR3 sequences, of which roughly 15% are seen a single time; just under 25% belongs to the top ten. These sequences were also reported in another study, on T cells in Graves' hyperthyroidism and ophthalmopathy. That work adds: Clinical symptoms, serum thyroxine and TRAb, thyroid ultrasound and orbital computed tomography together formed the diagnostic basis. Blood also showed most of the thyroid clonotypes that were expanded above 0.001.

The V call is TRBV11-2, the J call TRBJ1-1; perhaps TRBD1 as D (6 bases). This TCR came from a middle-aged woman with Graves disease. The sequencing here drew on peripheral blood mononuclear cells (PBMCs), taken at new diagnosis, from a patient treated with antithyroid drugs. The CDR3 bases are TGTGCCAGCAGCCTGACAGGACTTGAAGCTTTCTTT. Encoded protein: CASSLTGLEAFF.